The T cell receptor beta chain described here comes from a study of shared clonotypes between healthy human individuals. Study results and limitations: Of the naive CD4 clonotypes, roughly 5.5% were shared across several donors.

None of the donors, who were healthy HIV-negative adults, had recently had acute infections or vaccinations. Details on this clone: Its antigen is unknown.

The authors ran the assay at deep level. Methods used by the authors: There were no quality scores in the junction-only immunoSEQ sequences, so filtering differed. Sequencing used immunoSEQ multiplex PCR; TCRdb keeps in-frame clones, though not all of them. The V and J calls and clone size were taken over from that table, and D and trimming were inferred from the DNA. The sample includes approximately 95,000 clones, around 67% of them seen just once. V lost 3 bases, J lost 2 bases, and 4 bases stayed unmatched. Looked up from germline, CDR1 is LNHNV and CDR2 is YYDKDF (reference sequence). The CDR3 sequence is 16 residues long.

The clonotype was recovered from a man aged 25-45 years in good health. The specimen sequenced was memory CD8+ T cells sorted from blood. Subset reported: CD45RO+ cells pooled with CCR7-negative TemRA cells. This chain links TRBV15 with TRBJ2-6; 7 bases align to TRBD1. CDR3 sequence (DNA): TGTGCCACCAGCAGGCCCAGGGGGACTGGGGCCAACGTCCTGACTTTC. Amino acid sequence: CATSRPRGTGANVLTF.